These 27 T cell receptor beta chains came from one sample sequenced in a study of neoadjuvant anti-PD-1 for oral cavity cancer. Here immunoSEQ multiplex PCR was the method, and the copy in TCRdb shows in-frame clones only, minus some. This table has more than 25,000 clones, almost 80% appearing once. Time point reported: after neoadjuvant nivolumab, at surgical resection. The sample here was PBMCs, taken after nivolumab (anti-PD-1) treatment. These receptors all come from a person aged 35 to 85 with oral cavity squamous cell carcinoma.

The chain's CDR3 is CASSFQGVGYGYTF. The CDR3, as DNA: TGTGCCAGCAGCTTCCAGGGGGTCGGCTATGGCTACACCTTC. The chain recombines TRBV5-6 with TRBJ1-2, with 7 positions matching TRBD1. Germline CDR1 SGHDT, CDR2 YYEEEE. The CDR3 runs 14 residues. V dropped 2 bases and J dropped 4; count of bases not matched to a gene: 5.

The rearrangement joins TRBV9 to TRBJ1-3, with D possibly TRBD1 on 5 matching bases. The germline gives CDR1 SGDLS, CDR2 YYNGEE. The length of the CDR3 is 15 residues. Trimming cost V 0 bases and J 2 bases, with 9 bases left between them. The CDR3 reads CASSVAVGPGNTIYF. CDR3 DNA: TGTGCCAGCAGCGTAGCTGTGGGGCCTGGAAACACCATATATTTT.

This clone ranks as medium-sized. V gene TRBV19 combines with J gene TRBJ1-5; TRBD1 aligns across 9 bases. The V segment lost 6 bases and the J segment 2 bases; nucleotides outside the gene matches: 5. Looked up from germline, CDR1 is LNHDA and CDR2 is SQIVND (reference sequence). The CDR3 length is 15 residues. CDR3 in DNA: TGTGCCAGTAGAAACAGGGGGCACGGCAATCAGCCCCAGCATTTT. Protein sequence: CASRNRGHGNQPQHF.

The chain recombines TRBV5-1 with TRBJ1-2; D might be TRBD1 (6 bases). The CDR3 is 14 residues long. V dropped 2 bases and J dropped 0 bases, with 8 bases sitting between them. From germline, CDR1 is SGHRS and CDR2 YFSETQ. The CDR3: CASSLTGSNYGYTF. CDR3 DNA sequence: TGCGCCAGCAGCTTAACAGGGTCTAACTATGGCTACACCTTC.

Written as DNA, the CDR3 is TGTGCCAGCAGCGCCGGGTGGGCCCGGGAGCAGTTCTTC. This codes for CASSAGWAREQFF. The chain links TRBV28 to TRBJ2-1; D is ambiguous. V was cut by 6 bases and J by 10 bases, with 16 bases left in between. The CDR3 runs 13 residues. Per germline, CDR1 MDHEN and CDR2 SYDVKM.

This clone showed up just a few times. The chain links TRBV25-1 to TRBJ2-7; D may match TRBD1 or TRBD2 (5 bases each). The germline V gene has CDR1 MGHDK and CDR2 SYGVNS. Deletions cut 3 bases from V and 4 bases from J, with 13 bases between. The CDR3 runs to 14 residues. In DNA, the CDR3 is TGTGCCAGCAGTGACACGGGACGACGGTACGAGCAGTACTTC. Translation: CASSDTGRRYEQYF.

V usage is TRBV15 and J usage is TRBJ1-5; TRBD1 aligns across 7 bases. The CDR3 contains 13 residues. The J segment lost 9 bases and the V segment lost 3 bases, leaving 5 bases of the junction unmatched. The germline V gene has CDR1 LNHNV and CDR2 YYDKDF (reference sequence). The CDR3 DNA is TGTGCCACCAGCAGCGACAGGGCGAGGCCCCAGCATTTT. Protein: CATSSDRARPQHF.

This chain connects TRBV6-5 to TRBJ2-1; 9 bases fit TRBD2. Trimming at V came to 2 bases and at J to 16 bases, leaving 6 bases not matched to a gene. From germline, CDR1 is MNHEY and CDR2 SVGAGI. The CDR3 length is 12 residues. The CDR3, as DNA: TGTGCCAGCAGTTACGGACCGGGACTAGCATTCTTC. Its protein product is CASSYGPGLAFF.

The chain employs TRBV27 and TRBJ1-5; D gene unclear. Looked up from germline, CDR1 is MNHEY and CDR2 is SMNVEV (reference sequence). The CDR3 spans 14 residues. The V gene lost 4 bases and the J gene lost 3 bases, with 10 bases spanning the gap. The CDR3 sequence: CASSSEGFNQPQHF. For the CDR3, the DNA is TGTGCCAGCAGTTCTGAAGGTTTCAATCAGCCCCAGCATTTT.

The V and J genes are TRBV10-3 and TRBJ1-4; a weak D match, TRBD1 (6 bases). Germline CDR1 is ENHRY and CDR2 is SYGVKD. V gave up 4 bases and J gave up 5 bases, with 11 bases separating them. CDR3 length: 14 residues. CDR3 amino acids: CAISATGFNEKLFF. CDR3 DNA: TGTGCCATCAGTGCGACAGGATTCAATGAAAAACTGTTTTTT.

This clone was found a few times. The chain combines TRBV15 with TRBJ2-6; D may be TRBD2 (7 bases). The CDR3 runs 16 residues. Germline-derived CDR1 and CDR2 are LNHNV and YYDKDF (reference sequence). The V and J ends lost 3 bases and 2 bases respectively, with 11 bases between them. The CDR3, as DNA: TGTGCCACCAGCAGGGGGAGGGGGGCTGGGGCCAACGTCCTGACTTTC. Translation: CATSRGRGAGANVLTF.

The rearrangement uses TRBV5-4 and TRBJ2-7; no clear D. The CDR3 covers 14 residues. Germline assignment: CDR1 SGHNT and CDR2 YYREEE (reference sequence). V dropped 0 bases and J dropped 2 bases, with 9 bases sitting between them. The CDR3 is CASSLGRSAYEQYF. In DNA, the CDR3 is TGTGCCAGCAGCTTGGGGCGGTCTGCCTACGAGCAGTACTTC.

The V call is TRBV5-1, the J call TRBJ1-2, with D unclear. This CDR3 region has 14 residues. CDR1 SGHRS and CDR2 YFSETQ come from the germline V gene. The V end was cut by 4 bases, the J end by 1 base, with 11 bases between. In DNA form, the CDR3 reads TGCGCCAGCAGCCCTGGTGGGGTTAACTATGGCTACACCTTC. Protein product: CASSPGGVNYGYTF.

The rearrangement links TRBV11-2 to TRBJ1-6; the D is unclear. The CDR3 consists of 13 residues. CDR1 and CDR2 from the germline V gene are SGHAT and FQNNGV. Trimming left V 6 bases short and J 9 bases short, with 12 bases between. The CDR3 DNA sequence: TGTGCCAGCAGTGCCCGGGGTACTTCACCCCTCCACTTT. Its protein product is CASSARGTSPLHF.

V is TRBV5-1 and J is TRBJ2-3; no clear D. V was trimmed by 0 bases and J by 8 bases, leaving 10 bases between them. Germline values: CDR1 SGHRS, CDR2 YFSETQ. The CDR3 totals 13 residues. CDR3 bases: TGCGCCAGCAGCTTGGATGGTTTGGGTACGCAGTATTTT. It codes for CASSLDGLGTQYF.

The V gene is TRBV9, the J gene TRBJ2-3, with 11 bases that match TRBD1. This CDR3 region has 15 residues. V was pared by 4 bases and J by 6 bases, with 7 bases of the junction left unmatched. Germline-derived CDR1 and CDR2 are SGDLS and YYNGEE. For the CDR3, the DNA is TGTGCCAGCAGCACCCGGACAGGGGGCGCCGATACGCAGTATTTT. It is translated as CASSTRTGGADTQYF. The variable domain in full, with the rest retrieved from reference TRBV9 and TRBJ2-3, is DSGVTQTPKHLITATGQRVTLRCSPRSGDLSVYWYQQSLDQGLQFLIQYYNGEERAKGNILERFSAQQFPDLHSELNLSSLELGDSALYFCASSTRTGGADTQYFGPGTRLTVL.

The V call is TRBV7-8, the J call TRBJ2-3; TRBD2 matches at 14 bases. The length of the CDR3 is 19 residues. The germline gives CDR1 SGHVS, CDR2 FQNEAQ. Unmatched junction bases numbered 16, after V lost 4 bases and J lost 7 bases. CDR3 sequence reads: CASSSLTSGGARNPNTQYF. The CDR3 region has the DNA TGTGCCAGCAGCTCCCTGACTAGCGGGGGGGCCCGGAACCCGAATACGCAGTATTTT.

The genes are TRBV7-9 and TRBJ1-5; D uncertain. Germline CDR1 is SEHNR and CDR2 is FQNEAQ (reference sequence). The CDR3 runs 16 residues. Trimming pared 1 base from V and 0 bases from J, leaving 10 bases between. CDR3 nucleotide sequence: TGTGCCAGCAGCTTAGTGGGCGGGAGTAGCAATCAGCCCCAGCATTTT. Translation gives CASSLVGGSSNQPQHF. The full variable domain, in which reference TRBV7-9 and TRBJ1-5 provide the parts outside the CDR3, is DTGVSQNPRHKITKRGQNVTFRCDPISEHNRLYWYRQTLGQGPEFLTYFQNEAQLEKSRLLSDRFSAERPKGSFSTLEIQRTEQGDSAMYLCASSLVGGSSNQPQHFGDGTRLSIL.

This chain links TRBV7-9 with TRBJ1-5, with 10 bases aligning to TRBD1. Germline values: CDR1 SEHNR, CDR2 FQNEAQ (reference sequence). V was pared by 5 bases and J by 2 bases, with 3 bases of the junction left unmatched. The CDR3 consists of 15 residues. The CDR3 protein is CASSAGTGGNQPQHF. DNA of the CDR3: TGTGCCAGCAGCGCCGGGACAGGGGGCAATCAGCCCCAGCATTTT.

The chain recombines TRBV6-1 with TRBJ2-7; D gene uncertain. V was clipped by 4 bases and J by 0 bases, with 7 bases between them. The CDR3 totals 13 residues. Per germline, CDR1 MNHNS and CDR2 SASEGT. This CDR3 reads CASSGGFSYEQYF. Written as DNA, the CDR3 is TGTGCCAGCAGTGGAGGTTTCTCCTACGAGCAGTACTTC.

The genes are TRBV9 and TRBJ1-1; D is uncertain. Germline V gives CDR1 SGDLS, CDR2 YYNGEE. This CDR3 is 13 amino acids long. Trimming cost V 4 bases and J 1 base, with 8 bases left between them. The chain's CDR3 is CASSLTENTEAFF. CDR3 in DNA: TGTGCCAGCAGCCTCACAGAGAACACTGAAGCTTTCTTT.

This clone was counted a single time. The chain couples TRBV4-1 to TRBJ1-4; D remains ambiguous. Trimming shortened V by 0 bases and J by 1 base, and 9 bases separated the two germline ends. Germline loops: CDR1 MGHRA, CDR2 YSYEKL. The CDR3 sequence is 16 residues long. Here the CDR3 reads CASSQEPVLTNEKLFF. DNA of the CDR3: TGCGCCAGCAGCCAAGAACCAGTCTTAACTAATGAAAAACTGTTTTTT.

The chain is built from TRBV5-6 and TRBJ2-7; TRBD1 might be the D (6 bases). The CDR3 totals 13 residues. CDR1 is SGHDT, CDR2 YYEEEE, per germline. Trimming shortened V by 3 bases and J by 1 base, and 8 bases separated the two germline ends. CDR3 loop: CASSYTGSYEQYF. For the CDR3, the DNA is TGTGCCAGCAGCTATACAGGGTCCTACGAGCAGTACTTC.

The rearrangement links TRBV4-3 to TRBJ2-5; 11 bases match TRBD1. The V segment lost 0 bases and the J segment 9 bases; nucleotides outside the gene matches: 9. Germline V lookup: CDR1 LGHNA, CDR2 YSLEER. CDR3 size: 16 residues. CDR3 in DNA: TGCGCCAGCAGCCAAGAATCCGGGACAGGGGGTGAGGCCCAGTACTTC. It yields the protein CASSQESGTGGEAQYF.

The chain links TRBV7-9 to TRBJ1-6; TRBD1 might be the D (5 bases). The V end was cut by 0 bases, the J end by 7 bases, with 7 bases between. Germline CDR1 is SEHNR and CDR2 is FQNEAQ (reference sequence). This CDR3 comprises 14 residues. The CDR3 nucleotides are TGTGCCAGCAGCTTAGCGGGGGAAAATTCACCCCTCCACTTT. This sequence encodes CASSLAGENSPLHF.

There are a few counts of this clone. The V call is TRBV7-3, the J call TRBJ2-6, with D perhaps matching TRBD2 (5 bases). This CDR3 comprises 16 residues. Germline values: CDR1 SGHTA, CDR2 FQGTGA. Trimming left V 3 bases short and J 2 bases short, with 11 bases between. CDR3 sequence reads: CASSLWARAGANVLTF. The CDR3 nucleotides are TGTGCCAGCAGCTTGTGGGCGCGGGCTGGGGCCAACGTCCTGACTTTC. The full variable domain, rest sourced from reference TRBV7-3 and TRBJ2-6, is GAGVSQTPSNKVTEKGKYVELRCDPISGHTALYWYRQSLGQGPEFLIYFQGTGAADDSGLPNDRFFAVRPEGSVSTLKIQRTERGDSAVYLCASSLWARAGANVLTFGAGSRLTVL.

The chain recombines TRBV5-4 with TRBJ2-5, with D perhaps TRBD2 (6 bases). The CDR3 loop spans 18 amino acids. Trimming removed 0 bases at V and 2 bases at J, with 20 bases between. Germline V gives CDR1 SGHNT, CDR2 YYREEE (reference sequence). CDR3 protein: CASSLVAVMGGPQETQYF. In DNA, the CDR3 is TGTGCCAGCAGCTTGGTTGCGGTGATGGGGGGTCCTCAAGAGACCCAGTACTTC.